This T cell receptor beta chain was captured in a study of T cell changes during pregnancy in multiple sclerosis. The CDR3 runs 13 residues. Trimming removed 0 bases from V and 10 bases from J, with 13 bases in between. The germline CDR1 and CDR2 sequences are SGHRS and YFSETQ. Sequenced by immunoSEQ multiplex PCR; TCRdb stores in-frame clones only, minus some. The sample shows more than 45,000 clones, 93% of them seen only once. The receptor was derived from a female donor with multiple sclerosis, enrolled in a pregnancy study. V gene TRBV5-1 combines with J gene TRBJ1-1, with unresolved D. The starting material was CD8+ T cells from peripheral blood mononuclear cells, obtained in the second trimester of pregnancy. This CDR3 is CASSLAEFERAFF. As DNA, the CDR3 is TGCGCCAGCAGCTTGGCCGAATTCGAGCGAGCTTTCTTT.